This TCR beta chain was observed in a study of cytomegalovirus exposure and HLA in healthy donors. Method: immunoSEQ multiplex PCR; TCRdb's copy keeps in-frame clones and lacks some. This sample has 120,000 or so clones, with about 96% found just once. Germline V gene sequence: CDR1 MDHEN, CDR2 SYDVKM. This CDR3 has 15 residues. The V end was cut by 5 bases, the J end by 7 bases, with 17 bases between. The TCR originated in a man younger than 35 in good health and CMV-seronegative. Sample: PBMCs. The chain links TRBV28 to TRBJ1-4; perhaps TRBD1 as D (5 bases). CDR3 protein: CASSLDSTRREKLFF. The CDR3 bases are TGTGCCAGCAGTCTTGACAGCACTCGACGTGAAAAACTGTTTTTT.